What follows describes a single T cell receptor (beta chain). Its antigen is undetermined. This sample stems from a study of shared clonotypes between healthy human individuals. Study background: Sampling drew on donors who were a couple of women and a few men aged 18 to 49. Findings and caveats of the study: The four-donor shared clonotypes exceeded non-shared clonotypes in generation probability, with non-shared ones scoring lower. Sorted-subset sequencing, rarefaction showed, was incomplete despite large depth.

Sequencing used immunoSEQ multiplex PCR; TCRdb keeps in-frame clones, though not all of them. The sample includes about 2.4 million clones, more than 85% seen only once; the top ten take around 0.4%. The CDR3 runs 11 residues. CDR1 and CDR2 (germline): MNHEY, SVGAGI. The V end was cut by 2 bases, the J end by 7 bases, with 6 bases between. Each donor was a Caucasian adult residing in Nashville, Tennessee. What was sequenced was naive CD4+ T cells from PBMCs. The subset: CD45RA+ positively selected. The receptor's source is a man younger than 35 in good health. Some clones in this sample may be carry-over from other donors' samples. The rearrangement uses TRBV6-5 and TRBJ2-7; D call uncertain. CDR3 residues: CASSYVREQYF. The DNA for the CDR3 is TGTGCCAGCAGTTACGTACGGGAGCAGTACTTC.